This T cell receptor beta chain originates from a study of cytomegalovirus exposure and HLA in healthy donors. Assay used: immunoSEQ multiplex PCR; TCRdb lists only in-frame clones, some missing. Of fewer than 200,000 clones detected, around 84% appear once; the ten largest clones hold about 17%. The source is a man younger than 35 in good health and CMV-seropositive. The material sequenced was PBMCs.

This chain's CDR3 is CASSLNRAGEEQYF. The CDR3 DNA reads TGCGCCAGCAGCTTAAACAGGGCCGGGGAAGAGCAGTACTTC. This chain connects TRBV5-1 to TRBJ2-7, with D possibly TRBD1 on 6 matching bases. This CDR3 is built from 14 residues. Trimming cost V 2 bases and J 7 bases, with 16 bases left between them. Germline V gene sequence: CDR1 SGHRS, CDR2 YFSETQ. Combining the CDR3 with reference TRBV5-1 and TRBJ2-7 gives the whole variable domain KAGVTQTPRYLIKTRGQQVTLSCSPISGHRSVSWYQQTPGQGLQFLFEYFSETQRNKGNFPGRFSGRQFSNSRSEMNVSTLELGDSALYLCASSLNRAGEEQYFGPGTRLTVT.